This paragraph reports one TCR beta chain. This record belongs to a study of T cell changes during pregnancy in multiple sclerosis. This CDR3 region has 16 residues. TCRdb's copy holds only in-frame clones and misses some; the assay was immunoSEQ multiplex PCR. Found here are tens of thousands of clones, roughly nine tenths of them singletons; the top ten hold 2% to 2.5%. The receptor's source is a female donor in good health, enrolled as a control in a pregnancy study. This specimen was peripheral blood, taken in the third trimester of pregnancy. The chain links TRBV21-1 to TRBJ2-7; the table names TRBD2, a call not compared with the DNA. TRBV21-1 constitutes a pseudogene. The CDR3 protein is CASRGRTSGGQYEQYF. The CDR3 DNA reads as TGTGCCAGCAGGGGGAGGACTAGCGGGGGACAATACGAGCAGTACTTC.